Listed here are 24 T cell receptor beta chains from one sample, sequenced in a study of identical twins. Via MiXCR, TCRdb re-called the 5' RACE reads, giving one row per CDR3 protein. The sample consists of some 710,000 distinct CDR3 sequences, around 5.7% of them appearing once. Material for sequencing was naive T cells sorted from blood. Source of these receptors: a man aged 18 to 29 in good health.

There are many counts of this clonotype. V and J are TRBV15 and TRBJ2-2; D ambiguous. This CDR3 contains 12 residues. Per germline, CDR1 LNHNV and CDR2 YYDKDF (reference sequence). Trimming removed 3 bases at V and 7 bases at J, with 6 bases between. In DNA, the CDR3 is TGTGCCACCAGCAGGATTAACGGGGAGCTGTTTTTT. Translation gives CATSRINGELFF.

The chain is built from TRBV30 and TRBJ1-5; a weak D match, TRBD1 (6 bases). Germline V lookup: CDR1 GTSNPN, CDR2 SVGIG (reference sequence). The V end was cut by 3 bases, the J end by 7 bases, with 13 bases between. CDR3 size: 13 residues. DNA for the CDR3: TGTGCCTGGAGGGAACAGGGAAGCCAGCCCCAGCATTTT. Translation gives CAWREQGSQPQHF.

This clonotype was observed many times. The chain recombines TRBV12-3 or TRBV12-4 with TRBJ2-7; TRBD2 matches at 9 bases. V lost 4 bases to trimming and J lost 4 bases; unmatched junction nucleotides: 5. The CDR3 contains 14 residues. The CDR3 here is CASSWGTSLYEQYF. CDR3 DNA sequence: TGTGCCAGCAGTTGGGGGACTAGCTTGTACGAGCAGTACTTC.

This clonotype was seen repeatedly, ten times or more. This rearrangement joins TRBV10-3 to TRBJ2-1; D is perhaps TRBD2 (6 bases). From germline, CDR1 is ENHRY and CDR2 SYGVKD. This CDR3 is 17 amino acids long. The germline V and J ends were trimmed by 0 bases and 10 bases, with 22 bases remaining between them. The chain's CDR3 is CAISESRLGGSGEEQFF. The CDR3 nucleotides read TGTGCCATCAGTGAGTCGAGGTTAGGAGGGAGTGGAGAGGAGCAGTTCTTC.

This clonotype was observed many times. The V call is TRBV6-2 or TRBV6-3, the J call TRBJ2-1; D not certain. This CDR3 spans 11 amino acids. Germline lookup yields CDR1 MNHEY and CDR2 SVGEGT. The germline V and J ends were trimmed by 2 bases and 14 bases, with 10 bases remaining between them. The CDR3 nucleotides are TGTGCCAGCAGTTACGGTCTGACCGAGTTCTTC. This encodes CASSYGLTEFF.

The CDR3 spells CASTNGGASGDTQYF. The CDR3 coding sequence is TGTGCCAGTACCAACGGCGGGGCCAGCGGGGATACGCAGTATTTT. The V and J genes are TRBV19 and TRBJ2-3, with a tentative D call TRBD2 (6 bases). Trimming stripped 7 bases from V and 6 bases from J, with 20 bases between. This CDR3 contains 15 residues. In germline, CDR1 is LNHDA, CDR2 SQIVND (reference sequence).

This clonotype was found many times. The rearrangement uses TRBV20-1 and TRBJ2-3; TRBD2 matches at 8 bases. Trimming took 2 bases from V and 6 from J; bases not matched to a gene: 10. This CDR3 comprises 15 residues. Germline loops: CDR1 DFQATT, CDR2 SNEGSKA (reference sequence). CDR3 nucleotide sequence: TGCAGTGCTAGACCCCCGGGAGGGGTTATGGATACGCAGTATTTT. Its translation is CSARPPGGVMDTQYF.

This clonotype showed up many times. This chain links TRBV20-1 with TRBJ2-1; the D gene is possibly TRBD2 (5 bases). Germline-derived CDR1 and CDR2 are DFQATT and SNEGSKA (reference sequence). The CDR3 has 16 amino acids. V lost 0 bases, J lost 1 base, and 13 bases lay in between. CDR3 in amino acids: CSAREAGGKSYNEQFF. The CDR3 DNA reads TGCAGTGCTAGAGAGGCCGGAGGCAAATCCTACAATGAGCAGTTCTTC.

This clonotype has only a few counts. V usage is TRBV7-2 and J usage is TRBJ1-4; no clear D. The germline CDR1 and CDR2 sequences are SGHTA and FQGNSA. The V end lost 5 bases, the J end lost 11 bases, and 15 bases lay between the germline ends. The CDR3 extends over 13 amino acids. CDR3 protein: CASSPTGVPKLFF. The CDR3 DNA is TGTGCCAGCAGCCCCACCGGGGTGCCGAAACTGTTTTTT.

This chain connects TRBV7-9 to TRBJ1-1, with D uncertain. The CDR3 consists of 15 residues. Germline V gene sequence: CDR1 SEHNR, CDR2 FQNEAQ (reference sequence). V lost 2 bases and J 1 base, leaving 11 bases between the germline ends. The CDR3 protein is CASSLLLGPNTEAFF. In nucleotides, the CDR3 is TGTGCCAGCAGCTTACTCCTCGGGCCGAACACTGAAGCTTTCTTT. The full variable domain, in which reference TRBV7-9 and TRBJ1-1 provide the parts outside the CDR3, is DTGVSQNPRHKITKRGQNVTFRCDPISEHNRLYWYRQTLGQGPEFLTYFQNEAQLEKSRLLSDRFSAERPKGSFSTLEIQRTEQGDSAMYLCASSLLLGPNTEAFFGQGTRLTVV.

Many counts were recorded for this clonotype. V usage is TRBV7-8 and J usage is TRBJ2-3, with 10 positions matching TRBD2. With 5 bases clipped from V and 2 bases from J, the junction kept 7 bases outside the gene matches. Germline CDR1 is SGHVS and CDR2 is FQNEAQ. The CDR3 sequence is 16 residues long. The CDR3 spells CASSQRTSGYTDTQYF. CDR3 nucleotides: TGTGCCAGCAGCCAGAGGACTAGCGGTTACACAGATACGCAGTATTTT.

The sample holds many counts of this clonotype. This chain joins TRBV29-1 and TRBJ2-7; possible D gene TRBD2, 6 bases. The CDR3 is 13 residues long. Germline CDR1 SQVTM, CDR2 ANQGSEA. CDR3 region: CSVDEGCLPGVLV. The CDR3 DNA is TGCAGCGTTGATGAGGGGTGTTTACCGGGGGTCCTGGTC.

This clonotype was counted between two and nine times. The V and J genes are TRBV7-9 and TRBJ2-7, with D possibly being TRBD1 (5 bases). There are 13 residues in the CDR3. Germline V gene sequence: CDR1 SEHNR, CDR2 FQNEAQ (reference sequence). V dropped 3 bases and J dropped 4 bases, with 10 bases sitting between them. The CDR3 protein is CASSFPGFYEQYF. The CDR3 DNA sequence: TGTGCCAGCAGCTTCCCAGGGTTTTACGAGCAGTACTTC.

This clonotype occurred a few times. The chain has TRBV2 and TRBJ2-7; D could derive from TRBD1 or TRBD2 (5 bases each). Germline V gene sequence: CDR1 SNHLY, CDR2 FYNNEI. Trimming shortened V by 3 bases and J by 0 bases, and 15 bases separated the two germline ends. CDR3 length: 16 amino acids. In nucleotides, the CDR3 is TGTGCCAGCAGTGAGGGACCGGGGCCGATCTCCTACGAGCAGTACGTC. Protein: CASSEGPGPISYEQYV.

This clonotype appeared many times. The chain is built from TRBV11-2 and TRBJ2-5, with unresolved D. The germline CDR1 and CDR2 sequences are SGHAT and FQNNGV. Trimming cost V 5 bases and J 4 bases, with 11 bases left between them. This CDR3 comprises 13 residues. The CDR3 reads CASSAIGRETQYF. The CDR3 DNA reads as TGTGCCAGCAGCGCCATAGGGCGAGAGACCCAGTACTTC.

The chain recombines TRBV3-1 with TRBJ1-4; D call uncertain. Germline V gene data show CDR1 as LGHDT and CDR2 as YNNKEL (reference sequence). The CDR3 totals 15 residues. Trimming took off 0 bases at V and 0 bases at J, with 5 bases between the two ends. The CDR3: CASSQELTTNEKLFF. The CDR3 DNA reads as TGTGCCAGCAGCCAAGAACTTACAACTAATGAAAAACTGTTTTTT.

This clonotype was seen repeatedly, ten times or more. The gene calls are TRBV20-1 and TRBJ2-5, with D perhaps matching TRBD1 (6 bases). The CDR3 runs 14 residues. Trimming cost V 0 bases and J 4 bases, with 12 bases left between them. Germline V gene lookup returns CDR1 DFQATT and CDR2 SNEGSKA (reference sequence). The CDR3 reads CSARDTGIAETQYF. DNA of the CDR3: TGCAGTGCTAGAGATACAGGGATTGCAGAGACCCAGTACTTC.

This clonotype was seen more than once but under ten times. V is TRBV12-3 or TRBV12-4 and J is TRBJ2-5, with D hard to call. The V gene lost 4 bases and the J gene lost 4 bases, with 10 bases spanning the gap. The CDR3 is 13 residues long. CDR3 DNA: TGTGCCAGCAGTTATGGAGTAGGAGAGACCCAGTACTTC. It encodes CASSYGVGETQYF.

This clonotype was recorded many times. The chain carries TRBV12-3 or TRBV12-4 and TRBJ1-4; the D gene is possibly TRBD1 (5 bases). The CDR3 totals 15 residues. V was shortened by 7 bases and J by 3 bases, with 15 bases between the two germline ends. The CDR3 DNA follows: TGTGCCAGCAATCCACGGGGCGGCCCTAATGAAAAACTGTTTTTT. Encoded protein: CASNPRGGPNEKLFF.

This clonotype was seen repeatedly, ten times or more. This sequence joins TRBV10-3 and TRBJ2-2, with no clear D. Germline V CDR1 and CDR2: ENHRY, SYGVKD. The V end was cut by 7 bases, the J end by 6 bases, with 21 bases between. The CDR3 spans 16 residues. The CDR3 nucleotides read TGTGCCATCAATGACCGCTCCTCTTCAATCGCCGGGGAGCTGTTTTTT. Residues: CAINDRSSSIAGELFF.

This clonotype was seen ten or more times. The CDR3 reads CASSQDRIQGASSTDTQYF. The CDR3 nucleotides are TGCGCCAGCAGCCAAGATCGAATCCAGGGGGCGTCTAGCACAGATACGCAGTATTTT. The rearrangement links TRBV4-3 to TRBJ2-3; the match to TRBD1 covers 8 bases. Germline lookup yields CDR1 LGHNA and CDR2 YSLEER. The CDR3 sequence is 19 residues long. Losses at the gene ends were 0 bases for V and 0 bases for J; bases not matched to a gene: 11.

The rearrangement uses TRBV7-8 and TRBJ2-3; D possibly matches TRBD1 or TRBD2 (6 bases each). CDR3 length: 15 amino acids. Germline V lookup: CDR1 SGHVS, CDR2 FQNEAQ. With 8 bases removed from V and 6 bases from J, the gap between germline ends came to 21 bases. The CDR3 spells CASRRQEGVEDTQYF. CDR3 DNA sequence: TGTGCCAGCCGGCGACAGGAGGGGGTGGAGGATACGCAGTATTTT.

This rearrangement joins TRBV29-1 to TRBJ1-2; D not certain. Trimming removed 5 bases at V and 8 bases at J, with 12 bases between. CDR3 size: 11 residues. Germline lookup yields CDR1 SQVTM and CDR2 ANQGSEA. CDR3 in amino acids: CSVTDTGGYTF. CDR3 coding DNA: TGCAGCGTTACTGACACCGGCGGCTACACCTTC.

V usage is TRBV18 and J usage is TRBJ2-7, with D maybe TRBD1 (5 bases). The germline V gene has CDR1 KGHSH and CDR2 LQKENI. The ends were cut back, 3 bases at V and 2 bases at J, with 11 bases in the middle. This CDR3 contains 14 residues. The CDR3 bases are TGTGCCAGCTCACCTTTCGACAGCCCCTACGAGCAGTACTTC. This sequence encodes CASSPFDSPYEQYF.